This entry is about one T cell receptor beta chain. No antigen is known for it. Per-base qualities were not stored, and no clone one base away is much larger. Based on the germline V gene, the CDR1 and CDR2 sequences are SGHRS and YFSETQ. The cysteine opens and the phenylalanine closes a CDR3 of 14 amino acids. Only the CDR3 DNA is retained, 42 bases long and in frame from the first base. V is pruned by 5 bases and J by 7 bases, leaving 6 bases of the junction without a gene match. Using the deep immunoSEQ assay, multiplex PCR amplified TCR CDR3 regions from genomic DNA. Extracted genomic DNA from each cell subset was distributed evenly across all wells of several immunoSEQ 96-well plates, and each plate was treated as a replicate. For sorted subsets, each replicate PCR was loaded with approximately 190 ng genomic DNA, equivalent to about 30,000 T cell genomes. Purified libraries were quantified with a Qubit 3.0 fluorometer, sized on a Bioanalyzer 2100, and re-quantified with the KAPA Library Quantification kit. Each immunoSEQ 96-well plate was sequenced on its own single-read 150-cycle Illumina NextSeq 550 flow cell. The study's processing was this. Because the immunoSEQ output held only junctional sequences and lacked quality scores, the filtering could not match the filtering applied to full-length reads. Sequences were annotated with PyIR, a Python wrapper for IgBLAST v1.9, using IMGT germline references to assign V/J genes and CDR3. Reads were filtered out if the reads had weak V/J assignments (E-value above 1e-6), no CDR3, stop codons, out-of-frame junctions, or ambiguous translated residues. V3J clonotypes were defined as sequences sharing the same inferred V gene, J gene, and CDR3 amino acid sequence. Percentage overlap between repertoires was calculated by dividing the number of shared unique clonotypes by the size of the smaller repertoire. Repertoire richness was assessed with RTK rarefaction, the Chao1 estimator, and Recon v2.1 estimates of unobserved clonotypes. Generation probabilities were computed with OLGA for all TCRbeta clonotypes obtained by the gDNA method from four donors. Drawn from immuneACCESS, this table holds only the in-frame rearrangements with V and J called that TCRdb kept. Clones are partly lost; checked studies trace under half to an unresolved V gene and leave the rest unexplained. V, J and clone size reflect that table, while D and trimming were determined from the DNA. This sample comprises some 790,000 clones, 55% to 80% of them detected only once. The ten largest clones take up over 1.5% of the sample.

This specimen belongs to a study of shared clonotypes between healthy human individuals (dated by TCRdb to the early 2020s). Study-wide context: Two women and three men aged 18 to 49 years were included in the cohort. Libraries were prepared and TCR repertoires were sequenced by different laboratories using diverse techniques, in order to increase sequencing depth and limit assay-specific biases. Per donor, three plates each were used for CD4 naive and CD4 memory, two for CD8 naive, and one for CD8 memory. Between about 0.85 and 8.9 billion PBMCs per donor were obtained by leukapheresis. To estimate repertoire size and how much clonotype sharing occurs between individuals, the study deeply sequenced the blood TCR repertoires of several healthy adults. What the study reported, not specific to this receptor: Rarefaction of sorted-subset datasets indicated incomplete sequencing despite the large sequencing depth. Only blood was sampled, and tissue TCR repertoires likely differ from those in blood. Because the study included only a small number of donors, the genetic and exposure-history diversity represented was limited. Higher generation probabilities were observed for clonotypes shared by all four sorted-subset donors than for non-shared clonotypes. Approximately 5% of naive CD4, roughly 3.6% of naive CD8, approximately 2% of memory CD4, and about 0.4% of memory CD8 clonotypes were shared across a few donors. Naive subsets generally had larger estimated clonotype richness than memory subsets. Based on pairwise subsampling, the degree of clonotype sharing among donors was expected to be affected by sequencing depth.

Donors were healthy HIV-negative adults with no recently reported acute infections or vaccinations. Every donor was a Caucasian adult living in Nashville, Tennessee, USA. Magnetic negative selection was used to enrich CD4+ T cells, after which naive cells were positively selected on CD45RA and the negative fraction became the memory subset. Blood was collected by leukapheresis, and PBMCs were isolated by Ficoll-Histopaque density gradient centrifugation and then cryopreserved in liquid nitrogen vapor phase. Analytical flow cytometry was used to check the purity and quantity of each magnetically sorted T cell population. Genomic DNA was isolated from every sorted fraction and measured by UV absorbance on a Nanodrop 2000c.

Material for sequencing was memory CD4+ T cells sorted from blood. The cell subset or site label, read with the paper, signifies: CD45RA-negative fraction. The sequence joins TRBV5-1 to TRBJ1-2, and 12 bases in between align with TRBD1. The sequence came from a woman between 25 and 40 years old in good health. The sequence in DNA is TGCGCCAGCAGGCCCGGGACAGGGGGCCTTGGCTACACCTTC. This codes for CASRPGTGGLGYTF.